A selection of T cell receptor beta chains follows, all from one sample in a study of naive and memory T cell subsets. A single record per CDR3 protein comes from TCRdb applying MiXCR to the UMI-ligation and nested PCR reads. The profile shows over 90,000 distinct CDR3 sequences, approximately 10% of them singletons. What was sequenced was naive CD4+ T cells from blood. The origin of the receptors is a human donor in good health. CDR3s include the opening cysteine and the closing phenylalanine or tryptophan.

j_call v_call cdr3_aa
TRBJ1-3 TRBV10-3 CAIAGISGNTIYF
TRBJ2-7 TRBV18 CASSPLGGRSSYELYF
TRBJ2-7 TRBV18 CASSLQSASGGPYEQYF
TRBJ1-1 TRBV11-2 CASSRNGETEAFF
TRBJ1-6 TRBV20-1 CSAKPADRAQRSLHF
TRBJ1-2 TRBV5-6 CASSRTGPYGYTF
TRBJ1-2 TRBV25-1 CASSEWYGYTF
TRBJ2-7 TRBV6-2/TRBV6-3 CASSQTMVHEQYF
TRBJ2-1 TRBV12-3/TRBV12-4 CASSSSPDWRGDRISYNEQFF
TRBJ1-1 TRBV7-9 CASSFRGRDLDTEAFF
TRBJ1-1 TRBV7-2 CASSFRDRGARTEAFF
TRBJ1-2 TRBV6-1 CASSEVIYGYTF
TRBJ1-1 TRBV11-3 CASSARGATNTEAFF
TRBJ1-1 TRBV6-5 CASKGDMNTEAFF
TRBJ1-2 TRBV6-1 CASSELNSRSGYYGYTF
TRBJ2-7 TRBV20-1 CSANDRGGASYEQYF
TRBJ2-7 TRBV21-1 CASSKAMGGTTYEQYF
TRBJ2-7 TRBV7-2 CASSPGEGRTYEQYF
TRBJ2-7 TRBV4-2 CASSQDFSGSVYEQYF
TRBJ1-2 TRBV12-3/TRBV12-4 CASSSRGWAGYTF
TRBJ2-2 TRBV29-1 CSVEGLSRENTGELFF
TRBJ2-7 TRBV18 CASSLGLAGGHEQYF
TRBJ1-1 TRBV5-4 CASSFEQVNTEAFF
TRBJ2-7 TRBV20-1 CSAVGQAYEQHF
TRBJ2-1 TRBV5-1 CASSRTTTSGGENSF
TRBJ1-1 TRBV7-6 CASSLTKNTEAFF
TRBJ1-2 TRBV29-1 CSVSPGQGWGYTF
TRBJ2-3 TRBV12-3/TRBV12-4 CASSPDTRQYF
TRBJ2-1 TRBV30 CAWSPSYGGQFF
TRBJ1-5 TRBV6-2/TRBV6-3 CASSTGGTGLNQPQHF
TRBJ2-3 TRBV7-2 CASSRELAGGTDTQYF